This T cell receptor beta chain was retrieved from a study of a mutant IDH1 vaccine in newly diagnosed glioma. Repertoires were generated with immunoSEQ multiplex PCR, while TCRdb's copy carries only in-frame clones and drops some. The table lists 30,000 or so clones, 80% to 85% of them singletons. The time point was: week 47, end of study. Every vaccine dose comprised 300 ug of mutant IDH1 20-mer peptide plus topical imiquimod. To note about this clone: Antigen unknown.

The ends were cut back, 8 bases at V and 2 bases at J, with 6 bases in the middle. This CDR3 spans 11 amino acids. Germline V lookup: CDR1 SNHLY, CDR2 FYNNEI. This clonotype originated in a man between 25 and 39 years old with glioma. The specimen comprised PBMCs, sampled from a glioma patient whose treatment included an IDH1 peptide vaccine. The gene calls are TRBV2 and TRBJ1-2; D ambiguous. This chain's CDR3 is CASQVNYGYTF. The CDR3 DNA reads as TGTGCCAGCCAAGTAAACTATGGCTACACCTTC.